The T cell receptor (beta chain) under discussion was sequenced for a study of T-cell memory formation after mild COVID-19. Study results and caveats: The pre-infection memory compartment contained some responding clones, suggesting cross-reactive memory joined. Contracting CD4+ clones sat mainly in CM and EM; CD8+ in EMRA.

To note about this clonotype: Its target is not known.

Constant-segment primers were used for 5'RACE, and the resulting TCR alpha and TCR beta cDNA libraries carried sample barcodes and UMIs. TCRdb analysed the 5' RACE reads with MiXCR anew, one entry per CDR3 protein. The sample has hundreds of thousands of distinct CDR3 sequences; around 15% are singletons. V shed 1 base and J shed 5 bases, with 12 bases lying between them. CDR1 and CDR2 from the germline V gene are LGHNA and YSLEER. The CDR3 has 16 amino acids. The receptor's source is a young man who had mild COVID-19 (a few samples of this study predate the infection). Cell type and time point are not known. This sequence joins TRBV4-3 and TRBJ1-6; D not resolved. Sample: PBMCs or a T cell subset sorted from them (not recorded which). CDR3 residues: CASSQVVGPDNSPLHF. Written as DNA, the CDR3 is TGCGCCAGCAGCCAAGTGGTGGGTCCGGATAATTCACCCCTCCACTTT.